This is a list of T cell receptor beta chains from one sample in a study of T cells after posttransplantation cyclophosphamide. Clones were sequenced by immunoSEQ multiplex PCR, and TCRdb holds only the in-frame ones, with some missing. Found here are more than 30,000 clones, no singletons; the ten largest cover roughly 1.1%. What was sequenced was PBMCs. These receptors were taken from a girl aged 10 to 17 in good health, CMV-negative, and a related stem cell transplant donor. CDR3s include the opening cysteine and the closing phenylalanine or tryptophan. Each record gives: V gene, clone size, D gene, J gene, CDR3 protein, CDR3 DNA. The D gene is left open where the match is weak. Rows may omit the clone size; those that give it use once, few, many or a size class.

v_call: TRBV7-3
clone_size: many
d_call: .
j_call: TRBJ2-3
cdr3_aa: CASSLNRIAYTDTQYF
cdr3_nt: TGTGCCAGCAGCTTAAATCGAATAGCCTACACAGATACGCAGTATTTT

v_call: TRBV6-1
clone_size: many
d_call: TRBD1
j_call: TRBJ1-2
cdr3_aa: CASSKGQGADYGYTF
cdr3_nt: TGTGCCAGCAGTAAAGGACAGGGGGCAGACTATGGCTACACCTTC

v_call: TRBV2
clone_size: many
d_call: TRBD1
j_call: TRBJ2-5
cdr3_aa: CAGTGYQETQYF
cdr3_nt: TGTGCCGGGACAGGGTACCAAGAGACCCAGTACTTC

v_call: TRBV5-1
clone_size: many
d_call: .
j_call: TRBJ2-1
cdr3_aa: CASSLSSSHNEQFF
cdr3_nt: TGCGCCAGCAGCTTGAGTAGCAGCCACAATGAGCAGTTCTTC

v_call: TRBV18
clone_size: .
d_call: TRBD2
j_call: TRBJ2-1
cdr3_aa: CASSPTGSGGWNEQFF
cdr3_nt: TGTGCCAGCTCACCAACGGGCAGCGGGGGATGGAATGAGCAGTTCTTC

v_call: TRBV27
clone_size: many
d_call: .
j_call: TRBJ1-1
cdr3_aa: CASSLSPLNTEAFF
cdr3_nt: TGTGCCAGCAGTTTATCTCCCCTTAACACTGAAGCTTTCTTT

v_call: TRBV4-2
clone_size: many
d_call: TRBD2
j_call: TRBJ2-3
cdr3_aa: CASGTSGGDTQYF
cdr3_nt: TGTGCCAGCGGGACTAGCGGAGGGGATACGCAGTATTTT

v_call: TRBV7-8
clone_size: .
d_call: TRBD1
j_call: TRBJ1-4
cdr3_aa: CASSLGTAATNEKLFF
cdr3_nt: TGTGCCAGCAGCCTTGGGACAGCAGCAACTAATGAAAAACTGTTTTTT

v_call: TRBV28
clone_size: many
d_call: TRBD1
j_call: TRBJ2-7
cdr3_aa: CASSFDRAYEQYF
cdr3_nt: TGTGCCAGCAGTTTTGACAGGGCCTACGAGCAGTACTTC

v_call: TRBV9
clone_size: .
d_call: TRBD2
j_call: TRBJ2-7
cdr3_aa: CASSVVGGRGTSGRAEHEQYF
cdr3_nt: TGTGCCAGCAGCGTAGTAGGGGGGAGGGGAACTAGCGGGAGGGCCGAGCACGAGCAGTACTTC

v_call: TRBV9
clone_size: few
d_call: TRBD1
j_call: TRBJ2-5
cdr3_aa: CASTLGQGVQETQYF
cdr3_nt: TGTGCCAGCACCTTAGGACAGGGCGTCCAAGAGACCCAGTACTTC

v_call: TRBV9
clone_size: .
d_call: .
j_call: TRBJ1-1
cdr3_aa: CASSVSDSYTEAFF
cdr3_nt: TGTGCCAGCAGCGTATCCGACAGTTACACTGAAGCTTTCTTT

v_call: TRBV6-6
clone_size: many
d_call: TRBD2
j_call: TRBJ2-1
cdr3_aa: CASSYSGGDNEQFF
cdr3_nt: TGTGCCAGCAGTTACTCTGGGGGGGACAATGAGCAGTTCTTC

v_call: TRBV5-1
clone_size: many
d_call: TRBD1
j_call: TRBJ2-7
cdr3_aa: CASSLRTGTYEQYF
cdr3_nt: TGCGCCAGCAGCCTACGGACAGGGACCTACGAGCAGTACTTC